Presented here are 6 T cell receptor beta chains from one specimen sequenced in a study of blood T cell repertoires in COVID-19. The protocol was immunoSEQ multiplex PCR, while the TCRdb copy is restricted to in-frame clones and leaves out a portion. The sample shows about 200,000 clones, approximately 73% of them seen only once. Sequencing was performed on PBMCs or T cells enriched from blood (not recorded which). These receptors came from a woman in her 50s with acute COVID-19.

The chain uses TRBV5-5 and TRBJ1-2; no reliable D call. Trimming cost V 0 bases and J 6 bases, with 9 bases left between them. Germline values: CDR1 SGHKS, CDR2 YYEKEE (reference sequence). There are 13 residues in the CDR3. CDR3: CASSLAADNGYTF. In DNA, the CDR3 is TGTGCCAGCAGCTTGGCGGCGGATAATGGCTACACCTTC.

V gene TRBV18 combines with J gene TRBJ2-4; TRBD1 is a possible D gene (5 bases). V gave up 0 bases and J gave up 6 bases, with 12 bases separating them. Germline CDR1 reads KGHSH; CDR2 reads LQKENI. The length of the CDR3 is 15 residues. CDR3 residues: CASSPPGEVGNIQYF. The DNA for the CDR3 is TGTGCCAGCTCACCACCAGGGGAAGTTGGAAACATTCAGTACTTC.

The chain recombines TRBV27 with TRBJ2-5, with 7 nucleotides matching TRBD1. Unmatched junction bases numbered 2, after V lost 5 bases and J lost 2 bases. The CDR3 is made up of 13 amino acids. Germline loops: CDR1 MNHEY, CDR2 SMNVEV (reference sequence). Here the CDR3 DNA reads TGTGCCAGCAGTGAGACAGGGCAAGAGACCCAGTACTTC. This encodes CASSETGQETQYF.

This chain joins TRBV6-5 and TRBJ1-1; 10 bases agree with TRBD1. Germline values: CDR1 MNHEY, CDR2 SVGAGI. The junction had 12 bases not matched to a gene; V was cut back by 7 bases and J by 7 bases. The CDR3 length is 15 residues. CDR3 bases: TGTGCCAGCACCGGAGCGACAGGGGGCGGGGGTGAAGCTTTCTTT. Amino acids: CASTGATGGGGEAFF.

This clone occurred a few times. The rearrangement joins TRBV6-2 or TRBV6-3 to TRBJ2-7; D is unresolved. Germline CDR1 is MNHEY and CDR2 is SVGEGT. Trimming stripped 6 bases from V and 11 bases from J, with 20 bases between. The CDR3 covers 13 residues. CDR3 nucleotide sequence: TGTGCCAGCAGCCCCTCGACATCCTACTCCGAGTACGTC. Protein sequence: CASSPSTSYSEYV.

The V and J genes are TRBV9 and TRBJ1-1; D is possibly TRBD1 (6 bases). Trimming took off 6 bases at V and 7 bases at J, with 16 bases between the two ends. Per the germline V gene, CDR1 is SGDLS and CDR2 is YYNGEE. The CDR3 is 13 residues long. This chain's CDR3 is CASITQGSDEAFF. In DNA form, the CDR3 reads TGTGCCAGCATTACTCAGGGGTCTGATGAAGCTTTCTTT.